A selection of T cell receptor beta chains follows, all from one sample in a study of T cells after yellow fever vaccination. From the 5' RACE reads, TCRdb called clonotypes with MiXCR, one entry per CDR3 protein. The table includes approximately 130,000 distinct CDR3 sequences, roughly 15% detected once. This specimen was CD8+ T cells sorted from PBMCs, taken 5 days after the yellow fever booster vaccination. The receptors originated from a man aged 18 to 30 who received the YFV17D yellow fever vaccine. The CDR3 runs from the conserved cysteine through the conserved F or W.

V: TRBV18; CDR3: CASSTDPGPYEQYF
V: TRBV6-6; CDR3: CASSYSRRGEDNEQFF
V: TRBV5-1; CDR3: CASSFGNREQFF
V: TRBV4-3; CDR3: CASSQRIRDGDTQYF
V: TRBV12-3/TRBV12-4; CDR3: CASSVTANSGNTIYF
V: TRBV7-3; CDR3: CASSLVGNDQETQYF
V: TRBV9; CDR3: CASSAGTSGTDTQYF
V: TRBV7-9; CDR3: CASSCCLSGELFF
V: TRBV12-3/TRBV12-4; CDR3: CASSGGLATDTQYF
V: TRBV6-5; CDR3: CASSLPGGSDYTF
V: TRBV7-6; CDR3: CASSFLPRQGADTQYF
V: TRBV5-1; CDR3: CASSISLADGYTF
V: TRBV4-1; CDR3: CASSPAPGGPTDTQYF
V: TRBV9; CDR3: CASSDPYEQFF
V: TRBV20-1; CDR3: CSARDGKGLVDTEAFF
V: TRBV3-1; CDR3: CASSPLGTGDSYEQYF
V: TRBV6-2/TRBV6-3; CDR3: CASSPRGTGYEQYF
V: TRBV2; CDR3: CARDTAAQNNEQFF
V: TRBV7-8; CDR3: CASSLWGRVPEAFF
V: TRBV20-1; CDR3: CSASKGLWTREQYF
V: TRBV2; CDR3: CASSEGLGVYNEQFF
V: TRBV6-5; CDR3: CASKLGPGSPLHF
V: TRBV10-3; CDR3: CAIRSGSGNTIYF
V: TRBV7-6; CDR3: CASSQDRIQTEQFF
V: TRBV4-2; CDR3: CASSQEGMGNQPQHF
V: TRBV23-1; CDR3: CASSQRRRAPYTNTEAFF
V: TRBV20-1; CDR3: CSAPLGFGGPLETQYF
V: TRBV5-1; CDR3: CASRKAGRDEKLFF
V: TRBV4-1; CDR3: CASSQDPGGFYGYTF
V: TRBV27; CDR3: CASSLTTSGGGNEQFF
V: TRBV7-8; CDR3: CASSLHNPSAYTDTQYF
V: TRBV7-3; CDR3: CASSLTMGLAGEGMGDEQFF
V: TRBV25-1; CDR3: CASSEIIRQGGETQYF
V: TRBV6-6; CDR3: CASSHARAEQETQYF
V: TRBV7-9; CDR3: CASSSGDRREQYF
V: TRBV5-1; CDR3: CASSSGPNYEQYF
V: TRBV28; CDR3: CASSSVGTGGNTGELFF
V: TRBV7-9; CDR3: CASSSGTGGSYNEQFF